A single sample gave rise to the 2 T cell receptor beta chains below, sequenced in a study of shared clonotypes between healthy human individuals. This table comes from immunoSEQ multiplex PCR, and its TCRdb copy is limited to in-frame clones, with some not included. The sample yields about 2 million clones, approximately 94% seen once. Naive CD8 cells lacked CD45RO and underwent positive selection for CCR7, leaving out terminally differentiated effector memory CD45RA+ cells. Material for sequencing was naive CD8+ T cells sorted from blood. All receptors come from a man aged 18 to 29 in good health.

Only one count was recorded for this clone. The CDR3 is CASSLRISGSSHEQYF. The DNA for the CDR3 is TGTGCCAGCAGCCTTAGAATTAGCGGGAGTTCCCACGAGCAGTACTTC. The chain links TRBV14 to TRBJ2-7, with 9 bases identical to TRBD2. Trimming at V came to 4 bases and at J to 5 bases, leaving 12 bases not matched to a gene. Germline-derived CDR1 and CDR2 are SGHDN and FVKESK. This CDR3 region has 16 residues.

The chain recombines TRBV27 with TRBJ2-6, with a possible D match to TRBD1 (6 bases). Per the germline V gene, CDR1 is MNHEY and CDR2 is SMNVEV (reference sequence). Between the trimmed V and J ends, which lost 7 bases and 4 bases, there was a span of 17 bases. The CDR3 contains 16 residues. CDR3 loop: CASTSQGTYGANVLTF. Here the CDR3 DNA reads TGTGCCAGCACCTCGCAGGGGACCTACGGGGCCAACGTCCTGACTTTC.